A single sample is the source of the 13 T cell receptor beta chains below, sequenced in a study of shared clonotypes between healthy human individuals. Naive CD8 cells lacked CD45RO, underwent positive selection for CCR7 and left out terminally differentiated effector memory CD45RA+ cells. Clones were read by immunoSEQ multiplex PCR, and TCRdb kept only the in-frame ones, dropping some. The data contain about 2 million clones, 85% to 95% of them singletons. Sequenced material: naive CD8+ T cells sorted from blood. Source of these receptors: a man between 18 and 35 years old in good health.

The rearrangement links TRBV7-9 to TRBJ2-1, with 7 bases identical to TRBD2. V was pared by 5 bases and J by 2 bases, with 9 bases of the junction left unmatched. The CDR3 sequence is 16 residues long. Looked up from germline, CDR1 is SEHNR and CDR2 is FQNEAQ (reference sequence). The CDR3 nucleotides are TGTGCCAGCAGCCCCGAGGGAGGGAGGGCCTACAATGAGCAGTTCTTC. Translated: CASSPEGGRAYNEQFF.

The genes are TRBV9 and TRBJ2-3, with TRBD2 matching over 7 bases. The CDR3 loop spans 16 amino acids. CDR1 and CDR2 from the germline V gene are SGDLS and YYNGEE. V shed 3 bases and J 2 bases; nucleotides not matched to a gene: 9. The CDR3 region has the DNA TGTGCCAGCAGCGAGGTTCTTGGGGGGGTCACAGATACGCAGTATTTT. Amino acids: CASSEVLGGVTDTQYF.

This sequence joins TRBV4-2 and TRBJ1-1; 7 nucleotides align to TRBD1. Germline V gene sequence: CDR1 LGHNA, CDR2 YNFKEQ. The CDR3 is made up of 15 amino acids. Trimming cost V 0 bases and J 7 bases; bases outside gene matches: 8. The CDR3 loop is CASSQDLWQGVEAFF. As DNA, the CDR3 is TGTGCCAGCAGCCAAGATCTTTGGCAGGGGGTTGAAGCTTTCTTT.

V gene TRBV12-5 combines with J gene TRBJ2-2, with 10 positions matching TRBD2. Trimming at V came to 1 base and at J to 3 bases, leaving 11 bases not matched to a gene. Germline V gives CDR1 LGHNT, CDR2 FRNRAP. The CDR3 runs 19 residues. The CDR3 is CASGLGLAGVALDTGELFF. CDR3 coding DNA: TGTGCTAGTGGTTTGGGACTAGCGGGTGTTGCGCTGGACACCGGGGAGCTGTTTTTT.

The V and J genes are TRBV6-5 and TRBJ1-4, with 9 bases matching TRBD1. J gave up 5 bases and V 4 bases, and 5 bases lay outside the gene matches. Germline V gene sequence: CDR1 MNHEY, CDR2 SVGAGI. This CDR3 region has 15 residues. CDR3 loop: CASSLTGTGNEKLFF. The DNA for the CDR3 is TGTGCCAGCAGTTTGACCGGGACAGGGAATGAAAAACTGTTTTTT.

The V call is TRBV21-1, the J call TRBJ1-2. TRBV21-1 is described as a pseudogene. The CDR3 runs 16 residues. The CDR3 protein is CASGGRVEGRYYGYTF. CDR3 bases: TGTGCCAGCGGAGGTCGGGTCGAGGGACGGTACTATGGCTACACCTTC.

The chain has TRBV7-2 and TRBJ2-6; 7 bases align to TRBD1. This CDR3 has 18 residues. Per germline, CDR1 SGHTA and CDR2 FQGNSA. The V and J ends lost 2 bases and 4 bases, in that order; junction bases with no gene match: 11. The chain's CDR3 is CASSLIRGWSIGANVLTF. The CDR3 DNA reads as TGTGCCAGCAGCTTAATCAGGGGGTGGTCTATCGGGGCCAACGTCCTGACTTTC.

The chain has TRBV7-8 and TRBJ2-2; 11 bases are a match to TRBD2. CDR3 length equals 18 residues. Trimming removed 5 bases from V and 5 bases from J; junction bases left unmatched: 13. Germline CDR1 SGHVS, CDR2 FQNEAQ. CDR3 in DNA: TGTGCCAGCAGCCCCCCGTTAGCGGGGGGGCCGGGAACCGGGGAGCTGTTTTTT. Protein: CASSPPLAGGPGTGELFF.

The DNA of the CDR3 is TGTGCCAGCAGCTTAGCCTCCTTAGGAACGCCCTACGAGCAGTACTTC. It codes for CASSLASLGTPYEQYF. This chain connects TRBV7-6 to TRBJ2-7; no definite D call. Germline CDR1 SGHVS, CDR2 FNYEAQ. CDR3 length equals 16 residues. Trimming shortened V by 0 bases and J by 2 bases, and 14 bases separated the two germline ends.

This clone was observed a single time. This chain uses TRBV7-9 with TRBJ2-5; 9 bases are a match to TRBD1. This CDR3 is 14 amino acids long. CDR1 and CDR2 (germline): SEHNR, FQNEAQ (reference sequence). Trimming at V came to 5 bases and at J to 4 bases, leaving 5 bases not matched to a gene. DNA for the CDR3: TGTGCCAGCAGCCACGGGACAGGGTCAGAGACCCAGTACTTC. This gives the protein CASSHGTGSETQYF.

This rearrangement joins TRBV19 to TRBJ1-5; D uncertain. The length of the CDR3 is 15 residues. V was shortened by 3 bases and J by 3 bases, with 12 bases between the two germline ends. Germline V gives CDR1 LNHDA, CDR2 SQIVND (reference sequence). The CDR3 DNA reads as TGTGCCAGTAGTATCCGGGATCCACTCAATCAGCCCCAGCATTTT. The encoded protein is CASSIRDPLNQPQHF.

The chain uses TRBV11-2 and TRBJ2-5; 7 bases line up with TRBD2. With 2 bases clipped from V and 3 bases from J, the junction kept 6 bases outside the gene matches. This CDR3 region has 15 residues. CDR1 is SGHAT and CDR2 is FQNNGV in the germline V gene. CDR3 in DNA: TGTGCCAGCAGCTTACCACGGGGGGAAAAAGAGACCCAGTACTTC. Translation gives CASSLPRGEKETQYF.

The chain recombines TRBV19 with TRBJ1-1; TRBD1 aligns across 9 bases. Germline CDR1 LNHDA, CDR2 SQIVND (reference sequence). This CDR3 is 16 amino acids long. V shed 1 base and J 8 bases; nucleotides not matched to a gene: 11. CDR3 bases: TGTGCCAGTAGTATAGCCCAGGGACAGGGATATTCGGAAGCTTTCTTT. Protein: CASSIAQGQGYSEAFF. The complete variable domain, with remaining parts taken from reference TRBV19 and TRBJ1-1, reads DGGITQSPKYLFRKEGQNVTLSCEQNLNHDAMYWYRQDPGQGLRLIYYSQIVNDFQKGDIAEGYSVSREKKESFPLTVTSAQKNPTAFYLCASSIAQGQGYSEAFFGQGTRLTVV.